The entry that follows covers one T cell receptor (beta chain) sequence. No antigen is known for it. The entry originates in a study of memory CD4+ T cells and cytomegalovirus serostatus. Using immunoSEQ multiplex PCR, the repertoire was profiled, and TCRdb retains in-frame clones only, with some absent. This table holds tens of thousands of clones, 77% found once. Single viable CD3+CD4+CD8-CD45RO+ cells were sorted as the memory CD4+ T cells. After thawing, CD4+ T cells were positively selected. Study conclusions and caveats: Repertoires predicted CMV serostatus with median bootstrapped AUC of roughly 0.95. CD4+ memory repertoires contained about 40% of the roughly 160 reported CMV TCRbeta sequences.

The CDR3 sequence is 15 residues long. V shed 3 bases and J shed 6 bases, with 16 bases lying between them. From germline, CDR1 is MDHEN and CDR2 SYDVKM. The source of this sequence is an adult in good health and CMV-seronegative. The chain links TRBV28 to TRBJ2-3; D assignment may be TRBD1 or TRBD2 (5 bases each). Material: memory CD4+ T cells from blood. CDR3 sequence (DNA): TGTGCCAGCAGTTTGAACCCGGGACCCCTCGATACGCAGTATTTT. Its translation: CASSLNPGPLDTQYF.